Listed here are 32 T cell receptor beta chains from one sample, sequenced in a study of shared clonotypes between healthy human individuals. Assay used: immunoSEQ multiplex PCR; TCRdb lists only in-frame clones, some missing. The sample shows about 1.1 million clones, about 80% of them seen only once. Sample: memory CD4+ T cells from PBMCs. Described subset: CD45RA-negative fraction. The receptors originated from a man aged 18 to 30 in good health. Some clones in this sample may be carry-over from other donors' samples.

The chain combines TRBV10-3 with TRBJ2-1; the match to TRBD2 covers 14 bases. V lost 6 bases, J lost 8 bases, and 3 bases stayed unmatched. The length of the CDR3 is 14 residues. CDR1 and CDR2 from the germline V gene are ENHRY and SYGVKD. The CDR3 sequence is CAIRGTSGSHEQFF. CDR3 coding DNA: TGTGCCATCAGAGGGACTAGCGGGAGCCATGAGCAGTTCTTC.

The chain couples TRBV5-6 to TRBJ2-1; 8 bases are a match to TRBD2. This CDR3 is 19 amino acids long. Germline loops: CDR1 SGHDT, CDR2 YYEEEE. V dropped 2 bases and J dropped 7; count of bases not matched to a gene: 20. The CDR3 region has the DNA TGTGCCAGCAGCTTTGGGGCTAGGGCTAGCGGGTCTATAGGGAATGAGCAGTTCTTC. Protein sequence: CASSFGARASGSIGNEQFF.

The chain combines TRBV18 with TRBJ1-1; D call uncertain. Germline loops: CDR1 KGHSH, CDR2 LQKENI. The CDR3 sequence is 16 residues long. V was clipped by 3 bases and J by 4 bases, with 18 bases between them. The CDR3 protein is CASSPPNWGESTEAFF. CDR3 nucleotides: TGTGCCAGCTCACCGCCTAATTGGGGAGAGAGCACTGAAGCTTTCTTT.

In this sample, this clone turned up a few times. The genes are TRBV7-2 and TRBJ1-2; TRBD1 is a possible D gene (5 bases). The CDR3 has 14 residues. Trimming cost V 5 bases and J 7 bases, with 17 bases left between them. Germline V CDR1 and CDR2: SGHTA, FQGNSA. The CDR3 region has the DNA TGTGCCAGCAGCCTAGGGGTTTCTCCGAGTGGCTACACCTTC. Translating it yields CASSLGVSPSGYTF.

This chain joins TRBV10-3 and TRBJ2-5; D unresolved. Deletions cut 10 bases from V and 5 bases from J, with 11 bases between. CDR3 length: 11 residues. The germline CDR1 and CDR2 sequences are ENHRY and SYGVKD. The CDR3 DNA sequence: TGTGCCACCTCTGAGAGGGAGACCCAGTACTTC. Translating gives CATSERETQYF.

This clone was observed a handful of times. The V call is TRBV18, the J call TRBJ1-2; TRBD1 might be the D (6 bases). V was cut by 3 bases and J by 8 bases, with 22 bases left in between. Germline assignment: CDR1 KGHSH and CDR2 LQKENI. CDR3 length equals 16 residues. CDR3 sequence: CASSPRDTKTSWGYTF. For the CDR3, the DNA is TGTGCCAGCTCACCCCGGGACACCAAAACATCTTGGGGCTACACCTTC.

This clone was detected only once. This sequence joins TRBV18 and TRBJ2-6, with D tentatively TRBD1 (6 bases). The germline gives CDR1 KGHSH, CDR2 LQKENI. The germline V and J ends were trimmed by 4 bases and 0 bases, with 10 bases remaining between them. The CDR3 has 16 amino acids. The CDR3 DNA follows: TGTGCCAGCTCACTGGACAGCCCCTCTGGGGCCAACGTCCTGACTTTC. Residues: CASSLDSPSGANVLTF. The entire variable domain, with the rest obtained from reference TRBV18 and TRBJ2-6, is as follows: NAGVMQNPRHLVRRRGQEARLRCSPMKGHSHVYWYRQLPEEGLKFMVYLQKENIIDESGMPKERFSAEFPKEGPSILRIQQVVRGDSAAYFCASSLDSPSGANVLTFGAGSRLTVL.

The CDR3 coding sequence is TGTGCCAGCAGCCGTGGGGGATCGGGCCCTGGGGAGACCCAGTACTTC. Protein: CASSRGGSGPGETQYF. The rearrangement links TRBV7-9 to TRBJ2-5, with D perhaps given as TRBD1 or TRBD2 (5 bases each). CDR3 length: 16 residues. Germline CDR1 and CDR2: SEHNR and FQNEAQ (reference sequence). Trimming shortened V by 5 bases and J by 5 bases, and 21 bases separated the two germline ends. Drawing the rest from reference TRBV7-9 and TRBJ2-5, the complete variable domain is DTGVSQNPRHKITKRGQNVTFRCDPISEHNRLYWYRQTLGQGPEFLTYFQNEAQLEKSRLLSDRFSAERPKGSFSTLEIQRTEQGDSAMYLCASSRGGSGPGETQYFGPGTRLLVL.

There are many counts of this clone. The same CDR3 is also encoded by other DNA sequences in this sample. This chain uses TRBV29-1 with TRBJ1-1, with D maybe TRBD1 (5 bases). The germline CDR1 and CDR2 sequences are SQVTM and ANQGSEA. Trimming took 6 bases from V and 3 from J, leaving 17 bases between them. This CDR3 has 14 residues. The CDR3 DNA sequence: TGCAGCGTCCTCGGGTGGGGGTCGGACACTGAAGCTTTCTTT. Translated: CSVLGWGSDTEAFF.

There are a few counts of this clone. The chain joins TRBV19 to TRBJ2-3, with no clear D. The V end was cut by 7 bases, the J end by 4 bases, with 21 bases between. Germline V CDR1 and CDR2: LNHDA, SQIVND (reference sequence). This CDR3 spans 16 amino acids. CDR3 protein: CASTAAGPVVADTQYF. The CDR3 bases are TGTGCCAGTACCGCCGCTGGCCCGGTAGTGGCAGATACGCAGTATTTT.

This rearrangement joins TRBV7-2 to TRBJ2-3, with 9 nucleotides matching TRBD1. V lost 5 bases and J lost 1; bases outside the gene matches: 4. This CDR3 contains 15 residues. Germline V lookup: CDR1 SGHTA, CDR2 FQGNSA. In DNA, the CDR3 is TGTGCCAGCAGCCTACAGGGGGCTCGCACAGATACGCAGTATTTT. Amino acid sequence: CASSLQGARTDTQYF.

Concerning this clone: A far larger clone is one base from this, pointing to a likely read error. The chain links TRBV5-5 to TRBJ1-1; D is unclear. The CDR3 has 12 amino acids. The germline gives CDR1 SGHKS, CDR2 YYEKEE (reference sequence). The V end lost 1 base, the J end lost 1 base, and 2 bases lay between the germline ends. This CDR3 is CASSLRNTEAFF. The DNA for the CDR3 is TGTGCCAGCAGCTTGAGGAACACTGAAGCTTTCTTT.

This clone has more than one count but fewer than ten. J is TRBJ1-2 and V is TRBV7-8; D is undetermined. The germline CDR1 and CDR2 sequences are SGHVS and FQNEAQ. This CDR3 is 13 amino acids long. Trimming pared 3 bases from V and 5 bases from J, leaving 10 bases between. The CDR3 is CASSLVVEYGYTF. CDR3 in DNA: TGTGCCAGCAGCTTGGTAGTGGAGTATGGCTACACCTTC. The whole variable domain, filled in from reference TRBV7-8 and TRBJ1-2, reads GAGVSQSPRYKVAKRGQDVALRCDPISGHVSLFWYQQALGQGPEFLTYFQNEAQLDKSGLPSDRFFAERPEGSVSTLKIQRTQQEDSAVYLCASSLVVEYGYTFGSGTRLTVV.

About this clone itself: The sample holds other DNA sequences that translate to the same CDR3. This chain connects TRBV9 to TRBJ1-3; unclear D gene. Germline CDR1 SGDLS, CDR2 YYNGEE. This CDR3 region has 13 residues. Trimming removed 0 bases from V and 4 bases from J, with 5 bases in between. The CDR3 DNA is TGTGCCAGCAGCGTAGGGTCCGGAAACACCATATATTTT. Translating it yields CASSVGSGNTIYF.

This clone was counted between two and nine times. This chain connects TRBV30 to TRBJ1-1; the D gene is possibly TRBD1 (5 bases). The CDR3 is 12 amino acids. Germline CDR1 GTSNPN, CDR2 SVGIG (reference sequence). Between the trimmed V and J ends, which lost 3 bases and 11 bases, there was a span of 16 bases. The CDR3 coding sequence is TGTGCCTGGAGCGCATTTGACAGTGTCGCTTTCTTT. Its protein is CAWSAFDSVAFF.

The V call is TRBV30, the J call TRBJ2-4; possible D gene TRBD1, 6 bases. The CDR3 totals 16 residues. Germline V gene data show CDR1 as GTSNPN and CDR2 as SVGIG (reference sequence). Trimming pared 0 bases from V and 0 bases from J, leaving 12 bases between. This chain's CDR3 is CAWSVQGWVAKNIQYF. The CDR3 bases are TGTGCCTGGAGTGTCCAGGGGTGGGTAGCCAAAAACATTCAGTACTTC.

This clone was seen a single time. This specimen includes other DNA sequences encoding the same CDR3. The chain has TRBV11-3 and TRBJ2-3; D is undetermined. This CDR3 has 12 amino acids. Germline V gene data show CDR1 as SGHNT and CDR2 as YENEEA. V lost 5 bases, J lost 1 base, and 4 bases lay in between. This chain's CDR3 is CASSPGTDTQYF. CDR3 bases: TGTGCCAGCAGCCCAGGCACAGATACGCAGTATTTT.

This clone was seen only a few times. Other nucleotide sequences from this sample produce the same CDR3. J is TRBJ1-1 and V is TRBV5-1, with D hard to call. CDR3 length: 14 amino acids. V lost 1 base and J 3 bases, leaving 10 bases between the germline ends. Germline V gene lookup returns CDR1 SGHRS and CDR2 YFSETQ. The CDR3 reads CASSLYGRDTEAFF. The CDR3 DNA sequence: TGCGCCAGCAGCTTGTACGGACGGGACACTGAAGCTTTCTTT.

The V and J genes are TRBV2 and TRBJ2-5; unclear D gene. Trimming took off 4 bases at V and 5 bases at J, with 11 bases between the two ends. The length of the CDR3 is 13 residues. Germline lookup yields CDR1 SNHLY and CDR2 FYNNEI. This CDR3 reads CASSAQMVETQYF. CDR3 DNA sequence: TGTGCCAGCAGTGCCCAGATGGTCGAGACCCAGTACTTC. Looking up the rest from reference TRBV2 and TRBJ2-5 gives the full variable domain: EPEVTQTPSHQVTQMGQEVILRCVPISNHLYFYWYRQILGQKVEFLVSFYNNEISEKSEIFDDQFSVERPDGSNFTLKIRSTKLEDSAMYFCASSAQMVETQYFGPGTRLLVL.

The rearrangement joins TRBV7-3 to TRBJ1-1; D gene uncertain. Germline V lookup: CDR1 SGHTA, CDR2 FQGTGA. Trimming cost V 5 bases and J 5 bases, with 18 bases left between them. This CDR3 comprises 15 residues. In DNA, the CDR3 is TGTGCCAGCAGCCCACGATCCGGCAGCGGAACTGAAGCTTTCTTT. Amino acid sequence: CASSPRSGSGTEAFF.

This clone was recorded once. This chain links TRBV28 with TRBJ1-5, with D unresolved. Trimming took 5 bases from V and 7 from J, leaving 12 bases between them. There are 13 residues in the CDR3. The germline gives CDR1 MDHEN, CDR2 SYDVKM. The CDR3 nucleotides are TGTGCCAGCAGTCCATGGGCGGGGCAGCCCCAGCATTTT. Translating gives CASSPWAGQPQHF.

The V call is TRBV5-4, the J call TRBJ1-5; no reliable D call. Germline CDR1 and CDR2: SGHNT and YYREEE (reference sequence). This CDR3 region has 15 residues. V was trimmed by 0 bases and J by 3 bases, leaving 10 bases between them. This CDR3 reads CASSLGPIPNQPQHF. The CDR3 bases are TGTGCCAGCAGCTTGGGACCGATCCCCAATCAGCCCCAGCATTTT.

This chain joins TRBV5-4 and TRBJ2-5; no clear D. The CDR3 has 14 amino acids. Germline V gene sequence: CDR1 SGHNT, CDR2 YYREEE (reference sequence). Trimming removed 0 bases from V and 5 bases from J, with 11 bases in between. This CDR3 is CASSLATNWETQYF. CDR3 in DNA: TGTGCCAGCAGCTTGGCCACCAATTGGGAGACCCAGTACTTC.

The V and J genes are TRBV7-8 and TRBJ1-2; possible D gene TRBD1, 5 bases. CDR3 length: 17 amino acids. CDR1 SGHVS and CDR2 FQNEAQ come from the germline V gene. The V gene lost 0 bases and the J gene lost 8 bases, with 22 bases spanning the gap. CDR3 sequence (DNA): TGTGCCAGCAGCTTAGCCATACCCGGGGGAGGGGTTATAGGCTACACCTTC. Protein product: CASSLAIPGGGVIGYTF.

This clone was found a few times. The chain employs TRBV18 and TRBJ1-4, with D perhaps TRBD1 (5 bases). The ends were cut back, 0 bases at V and 4 bases at J, with 9 bases in the middle. Germline CDR1 KGHSH, CDR2 LQKENI. This CDR3 spans 15 amino acids. The CDR3 DNA reads as TGTGCCAGCTCACCACCGGGGACCCGTAATGAAAAACTGTTTTTT. Translated, it gives CASSPPGTRNEKLFF.

The chain has TRBV29-1 and TRBJ2-5, with 8 bases fitting TRBD1. The V gene end was trimmed by 5 bases and the J gene end by 7 bases; junction bases not matched to a gene: 6. This CDR3 is built from 12 residues. Germline loops: CDR1 SQVTM, CDR2 ANQGSEA. The CDR3 nucleotides are TGCAGCGTTCGACAGGGGTATGGGACCCAGTACTTC. This sequence encodes CSVRQGYGTQYF.

This clone was picked up a small number of times. The chain links TRBV5-6 to TRBJ2-5, with unresolved D. CDR3 length: 12 amino acids. Trimming removed 0 bases at V and 3 bases at J, with 3 bases between. From germline, CDR1 is SGHDT and CDR2 YYEEEE. CDR3 protein: CASSLGKETQYF. DNA of the CDR3: TGTGCCAGCAGCTTGGGCAAAGAGACCCAGTACTTC.

The chain carries TRBV4-1 and TRBJ2-1; tentative D call: TRBD1 (5 bases). The CDR3 length is 17 residues. The germline V gene has CDR1 MGHRA and CDR2 YSYEKL. Trimming shortened V by 0 bases and J by 2 bases, and 14 bases separated the two germline ends. CDR3 region: CASSQDRRQGTYNEQFF. The CDR3 coding sequence is TGCGCCAGCAGCCAAGATAGGCGGCAGGGAACCTACAATGAGCAGTTCTTC.

In the case of this clone: The sample contains more than one DNA sequence encoding this CDR3. This sequence joins TRBV5-1 and TRBJ2-7, with 7 bases lining up with TRBD1. V shed 0 bases and J 1 base; nucleotides not matched to a gene: 7. There are 16 residues in the CDR3. The germline V gene has CDR1 SGHRS and CDR2 YFSETQ. CDR3 in amino acids: CASSLEADRPSYEQYF. CDR3 nucleotides: TGCGCCAGCAGCTTGGAAGCGGACAGGCCTTCCTACGAGCAGTACTTC.

This chain links TRBV5-1 with TRBJ1-1; D remains ambiguous. Trimming removed 4 bases at V and 6 bases at J, with 10 bases between. Germline V gene lookup returns CDR1 SGHRS and CDR2 YFSETQ. The CDR3 runs 12 residues. Here the CDR3 reads CASSGHLAEAFF. In DNA form, the CDR3 reads TGCGCCAGCAGCGGGCACCTAGCTGAAGCTTTCTTT.

This clone was seen once. This sequence may be a read error, since a much larger clone differs from it by one base. The same CDR3 can be traced to other DNA sequences in this sample. This chain joins TRBV5-1 and TRBJ1-2; D uncertain. The CDR3 spans 13 residues. Trimming removed 0 bases at V and 2 bases at J, with 5 bases between. The V gene's germline CDR1 is SGHRS and CDR2 YFSETQ. CDR3 DNA: TGCGCCAGCAGCTTGGGACAAAACTATGGCTACACCTTC. Translated, it gives CASSLGQNYGYTF.

The chain links TRBV19 to TRBJ1-1; D possibly corresponds to TRBD1 (5 bases). This CDR3 comprises 14 residues. V lost 3 bases and J 5 bases, leaving 13 bases between the germline ends. In germline, CDR1 is LNHDA, CDR2 SQIVND (reference sequence). The CDR3 DNA reads TGTGCCAGTAGTATTAGGGGACTGAGGACTGAAGCTTTCTTT. Protein: CASSIRGLRTEAFF.